The next 12 T cell receptor beta chains were all read from a single sample in a study of regulatory T cells in long-lasting Graves disease. Arm-PCR of CDR3 regions and iRepertoire HTBI primers were the basis on which TCR beta libraries were built. MiXCR was run by TCRdb on the multiplex PCR reads, yielding one entry per CDR3 protein. The sample includes fewer than 650,000 distinct CDR3 sequences, roughly 15% of them seen just once. The time point: newly diagnosed GD, antithyroid drugs for less than 3 months. PBMC-derived RNA was used for the TCR library. These data were also filed under a second study, of T cells in Graves' hyperthyroidism and ophthalmopathy.

The sample here was peripheral blood mononuclear cells (PBMCs), taken at new diagnosis, from a patient treated with antithyroid drugs. Every receptor here comes from a man between 18 and 29 years old with Graves disease.

CDR3 residues: CASSLHRELLYQETQYF. As DNA, the CDR3 is TGTGCCAGCAGTCTTCACCGGGAGCTTTTGTACCAAGAGACCCAGTACTTC. V and J are TRBV6-2 or TRBV6-3 and TRBJ2-5; a possible D gene is TRBD2 (6 bases). The CDR3 loop spans 17 amino acids. Germline V gene lookup returns CDR1 MNHEY and CDR2 SVGEGT. V was trimmed by 5 bases and J by 0 bases, leaving 19 bases between them.

This clonotype turned up a few times. At one end the junction does not follow the germline gene, possibly because of a read error. The CDR3 nucleotides are TGCGCCAGCAGACGACAGGGCTACGAGCAGTGCTTC. Translated, it gives CASRRQGYEQCF. The chain is built from TRBV10-2 and TRBJ2-7; 7 bases agree with TRBD1. The CDR3 is made up of 12 amino acids. Germline V gives CDR1 WSHSY, CDR2 SAAADI.

The chain employs TRBV18 and TRBJ1-4; D is ambiguous. Germline assignment: CDR1 KGHSH and CDR2 LQKENI. The CDR3 sequence is 14 residues long. V was clipped by 2 bases and J by 4 bases, with 8 bases between them. The CDR3 DNA reads TGTGCCAGCTCACCAACTGACGGTAATGAAAAACTGTTTTTT. Amino acids: CASSPTDGNEKLFF. The entire variable domain, with the rest obtained from reference TRBV18 and TRBJ1-4, is as follows: NAGVMQNPRHLVRRRGQEARLRCSPMKGHSHVYWYRQLPEEGLKFMVYLQKENIIDESGMPKERFSAEFPKEGPSILRIQQVVRGDSAAYFCASSPTDGNEKLFFGSGTQLSVL.

At least ten counts were recorded for this clonotype. The V gene is TRBV28, the J gene TRBJ2-7; the D gene is possibly TRBD2 (5 bases). The germline CDR1 and CDR2 sequences are MDHEN and SYDVKM. Trimming removed 5 bases at V and 0 bases at J, with 11 bases between. The CDR3 covers 14 residues. In DNA, the CDR3 is TGTGCCAGCAGTCACCCTCGGGGCTCCTACGAGCAGTACTTC. Its translation: CASSHPRGSYEQYF. The full variable domain, its missing parts supplied by reference TRBV28 and TRBJ2-7, is DVKVTQSSRYLVKRTGEKVFLECVQDMDHENMFWYRQDPGLGLRLIYFSYDVKMKEKGDIPEGYSVSREKKERFSLILESASTNQTSMYLCASSHPRGSYEQYFGPGTRLTVT.

There are many counts of this clonotype. The V call is TRBV11-1, the J call TRBJ2-7, with D tentatively TRBD2 (6 bases). Per the germline V gene, CDR1 is SGHAT and CDR2 is FQDESV (reference sequence). Trimming removed 4 bases from V and 4 bases from J, with 8 bases in between. The CDR3 sequence is 12 residues long. The CDR3: CASSSGTYEQYF. CDR3 nucleotide sequence: TGTGCCAGCAGCTCCGGGACTTACGAGCAGTACTTC.

As regards this clonotype: Sequence at one end of the junction differs from germline and may be a read error. This rearrangement joins TRBV3-1 to TRBJ2-7; 7 positions match TRBD1. The CDR3 runs to 14 residues. The V gene's germline CDR1 is LGHDT and CDR2 YNNKEL (reference sequence). The CDR3 coding sequence is TGTGTCAGCAGCCAAGCACAGGGGCTGGACGAGCAGTACTTC. Protein: CVSSQAQGLDEQYF.

A note on this clonotype: This may arise from a read error, as a much more abundant clone is one base away. The chain uses TRBV6-5 and TRBJ2-1; 7 bases agree with TRBD1. The CDR3 covers 17 residues. The germline CDR1 and CDR2 sequences are MNHEY and SVGAGI. Losses at the gene ends were 2 bases for V and 2 bases for J; bases not matched to a gene: 9. The CDR3 loop is CASSYRGGQVAYNEQFF. CDR3 sequence (DNA): TGTGCCAGCAGTTACCGAGGTGGACAGGTGGCCTACAATGAGCAGTTCTTC.

This clonotype was detected many times. CDR3 residues: CASSVRYEQYF. Written as DNA, the CDR3 is TGTGCCAGCAGTGTTCGATACGAGCAGTACTTC. The J gene is TRBJ2-7, the V gene TRBV2, with unresolved D. V was trimmed by 4 bases and J by 4 bases, leaving 5 bases between them. Per germline, CDR1 SNHLY and CDR2 FYNNEI. This CDR3 is built from 11 residues.

This clonotype was seen ten or more times. The chain uses TRBV2 and TRBJ1-5; 7 bases align to TRBD1. V shed 6 bases, J shed 4 bases, and the junction held 6 bases outside the gene matches. The CDR3 runs 14 residues. CDR1 is SNHLY, CDR2 FYNNEI, per germline. The CDR3 sequence is CASRWETGNQPQHF. The CDR3 DNA reads TGTGCCAGCAGGTGGGAGACAGGGAATCAGCCCCAGCATTTT.

This chain uses TRBV10-3 with TRBJ2-7; 9 bases map to TRBD2. J lost 2 bases, V lost 7 bases, and 9 bases had no gene match. Looked up from germline, CDR1 is ENHRY and CDR2 is SYGVKD. The CDR3 extends over 15 amino acids. This CDR3 reads CAIMGLAGYTYEQYF. The CDR3 nucleotides read TGTGCCATCATGGGGCTAGCGGGGTATACCTACGAGCAGTACTTC.

Notes on this clonotype: This may arise from a read error, as a much more abundant clone is one base away. The chain couples TRBV28 to TRBJ2-1; TRBD2 agrees at 7 bases. This CDR3 is 16 amino acids long. The J segment lost 2 bases and the V segment lost 2 bases, leaving 6 bases of the junction unmatched. CDR1 and CDR2 from the germline V gene are MDHEN and SYDVKM. CDR3 bases: TGTGCCAGCAGTTTAGACAGCGGGACCACCTACAATGAGCAGTTCTTC. Translation: CASSLDSGTTYNEQFF. The whole variable domain, filled in from reference TRBV28 and TRBJ2-1, reads DVKVTQSSRYLVKRTGEKVFLECVQDMDHENMFWYRQDPGLGLRLIYFSYDVKMKEKGDIPEGYSVSREKKERFSLILESASTNQTSMYLCASSLDSGTTYNEQFFGPGTRLTVL.

This clonotype was seen ten or more times. The V gene is TRBV19, the J gene TRBJ2-5; 8 positions match TRBD1. The CDR3 length is 14 residues. J lost 4 bases, V lost 5 bases, and 6 bases had no gene match. The V gene's germline CDR1 is LNHDA and CDR2 SQIVND (reference sequence). CDR3 sequence reads: CASSSRGPRETQYF. CDR3 bases: TGTGCCAGTAGTTCCAGGGGGCCAAGAGAGACCCAGTACTTC.